This T cell receptor beta chain was recorded in a study of blood T cell repertoires in COVID-19. The overall study: The United States, Italy and Spain provided the acute and convalescent COVID-19 samples. Sample material is recorded as cDNA or gDNA derived from T cells, B-cell-depleted T cells, or PBMCs.

Original analysis: Quantification of nucleated cells was approximated via reference gene primer amplification. Profiled with immunoSEQ multiplex PCR; TCRdb holds only in-frame clones, not every one. D and trimming come from the DNA, and the V and J calls and clone size come from that table. The repertoire has 100,000 to 150,000 clones, 70% to 90% of them found once; the top ten carry roughly 7.9%. Trimming took 0 bases from V and 9 from J, leaving 15 bases between them. Germline V gene sequence: CDR1 SGDLS, CDR2 YYNGEE. This CDR3 has 14 amino acids. This receptor was taken from a man aged 70 or older who had recovered from COVID-19. This sequence joins TRBV9 and TRBJ1-1; a possible D gene is TRBD1 (6 bases). The sequencing sample was made of peripheral blood. CDR3 region: CASSVEQGGIKAFF. The CDR3 DNA reads as TGTGCCAGCAGCGTAGAACAGGGAGGGATAAAAGCTTTCTTT.